Listed below are T cell receptor beta chains from one sample, sequenced in a study of T cell responses to AZD1222 COVID-19 vaccine. Some clones are missing from TCRdb's copy, which holds only in-frame ones; the method was immunoSEQ multiplex PCR. The profile covers approximately 70,000 clones, with 70% to 90% appearing a single time and approximately 5% taken by the ten largest. Sequenced here: peripheral blood, sampled 28 days after the second dose of the MenACWY control vaccine. The source is an adult who received the MenACWY meningococcal vaccine as a control. CDR3s include the opening cysteine and the closing phenylalanine or tryptophan. The D gene is left open where the match is weak. Clone sizes are given selectively: once, few, many, or a class where the clone is expanded.

17	.	TRBD1	TRBJ1-6	TRBV7-7	TGTGCTAGCAGCACCCGGGACAGGGGAAGGCAAAATTCACCCCTCCACTTT	CASSTRDRGRQNSPLHF
13	.	.	TRBJ2-2	TRBV5-1	TGCGCCAGCAGGACGGGAAGCACCGGGGAGCTGTTTTTT	CASRTGSTGELFF
14	.	TRBD1	TRBJ2-7	TRBV5-6	TGTGCCAGCAGCTGGGGACAGGGCTCCTACGAGCAGTACTTC	CASSWGQGSYEQYF
14	.	.	TRBJ2-2	TRBV7-2	TGTGCCAGCAGCTTAGCGTGGGACACCGGGGAGCTGTTTTTT	CASSLAWDTGELFF
15	.	TRBD1	TRBJ1-1	TRBV13	TGTGCCAGCAGCACCCGACAGGGGGACAACACTGAAGCTTTCTTT	CASSTRQGDNTEAFF
15	few	.	TRBJ2-3	TRBV5-5	TGTGCCAGCAGCTTGTTTTTCAGGGCCACAGATACGCAGTATTTT	CASSLFFRATDTQYF
12	.	.	TRBJ2-5	TRBV3-1/TRBV3-2	TGTGCCAGCAGCCACGTTCAAGAGACCCAGTACTTC	CASSHVQETQYF
19	.	TRBD1	TRBJ1-1	TRBV5-1	TGCGCCAGCAGCTTCACCCCGGGACAGGGATGGGGAATTAACACTGAAGCTTTCTTT	CASSFTPGQGWGINTEAFF
13	.	.	TRBJ2-1	TRBV7-3	TGTGCCAGCAGCTTTAATGGGGGCAATGAGCAGTTCTTC	CASSFNGGNEQFF
14	.	TRBD1	TRBJ2-7	TRBV5-1	TGCGCCAGCAGCAGAGGACAGGGGGCCTACGAGCAGTACTTC	CASSRGQGAYEQYF
15	.	TRBD2	TRBJ2-1	TRBV6-4	TGTGCCAGCAGTGCGCTAGCGGGACCGTACAATGAGCAGTTCTTC	CASSALAGPYNEQFF
13	.	.	TRBJ1-6	TRBV28	TGTGCGTCGGTTCGAGGACAGTATTCACCCCTCCACTTT	CASVRGQYSPLHF
17	.	.	TRBJ1-1	TRBV2	TGTGCCAGCAGTGAACGAACAGGGTGGTATCGGGGCACTGAAGCTTTCTTT	CASSERTGWYRGTEAFF
14	.	.	TRBJ2-2	TRBV9	TGTGCCAGCAGCGTCCCTGGGAACACCGGGGAGCTGTTTTTT	CASSVPGNTGELFF
16	.	.	TRBJ1-5	TRBV3-1/TRBV3-2	TGTGCCAGCAGTCCAACCGGGGCAACCCCCAATCAGCCCCAGCATTTT	CASSPTGATPNQPQHF
17	.	.	TRBJ2-2	TRBV5-4	TGTGCCAGCAGCTTGGTAGGGGTCGGGCCGATCACCGGGGAGCTGTTTTTT	CASSLVGVGPITGELFF
14	once	TRBD1	TRBJ2-7	TRBV6-5	TGTGCCAGCAGGCAGACAGGGGGGGACTACGAGCAGTACTTC	CASRQTGGDYEQYF
15	.	.	TRBJ2-5	TRBV24-1	TGTGCCACCAGTGAGGGTCGGGTCCAAAAAGAGACCCAGTACTTC	CATSEGRVQKETQYF
15	.	.	TRBJ2-7	TRBV3-1/TRBV3-2	TGTGCCAGCAGCCAAGATCCGGGTCCATCCTACGAGCAGTACTTC	CASSQDPGPSYEQYF
15	.	.	TRBJ2-2	TRBV3-1/TRBV3-2	TGTGCCAGCAGCCATGCGTATAAGAACACCGGGGAGCTGTTTTTT	CASSHAYKNTGELFF
17	medium-sized	.	TRBJ1-1	TRBV24-1	TGTGCCACCAGTGATTTTCGTCGACGCCCTTCCACGACTGAAGCTTTCTTT	CATSDFRRRPSTTEAFF
15	.	.	TRBJ1-2	TRBV9	TGTGCCAGCAGCGTAGACGGCAGGGGAAACTATGGCTACACCTTC	CASSVDGRGNYGYTF
13	.	.	TRBJ1-2	TRBV19	TGTGCCAGTAGTACCAACAGGGTAGGAGGCTACACCTTC	CASSTNRVGGYTF
17	.	.	TRBJ1-4	TRBV15	TGTGCCACCAGCAGAGCCCAGGCTGGTTCTCTTGGTGAAAAACTGTTTTTT	CATSRAQAGSLGEKLFF
14	.	TRBD1	TRBJ1-2	TRBV7-9	TGTGCCAGCAGCCTTCAGGGACAGGGGTTTGGCTACACCTTC	CASSLQGQGFGYTF
18	.	TRBD1	TRBJ1-1	TRBV30	TGTGCCTGGAGTGACACGACAGGGCGGTTACGCTCAAGCACTGAAGCTTTCTTT	CAWSDTTGRLRSSTEAFF
14	.	.	TRBJ2-5	TRBV29-1	TGCAGCGTTGAAGCGCCAGCGACCCAAGAGACCCAGTACTTC	CSVEAPATQETQYF
15	.	.	TRBJ2-1	TRBV5-1	TGCGCCAGCAGCTTGGTCCGGGGGATCTACAATGAGCAGTTCTTC	CASSLVRGIYNEQFF
15	.	.	TRBJ2-5	TRBV5-5	TGTGCCAGCAGCACCCTCCGGGACGGACAAGAGACCCAGTACTTC	CASSTLRDGQETQYF
14	.	.	TRBJ1-2	TRBV27	TGTGCCAGCAGTGTAGGAGGGGTTGGCTATGGCTACACCTTC	CASSVGGVGYGYTF
14	.	.	TRBJ1-5	TRBV28	TGTGCCAGCAGTTCCCAGGGGTCGCGGCAGCCCCAGCATTTT	CASSSQGSRQPQHF
14	.	TRBD1	TRBJ1-2	TRBV28	TGTGCCAGCAGTTCGACAGGGCAAGACTATGGCTACACCTTC	CASSSTGQDYGYTF
16	.	.	TRBJ1-5	TRBV28	TGTGCCAGCAGTTTAGGCTGGGGCAAGGGCAATCAGCCCCAGCATTTT	CASSLGWGKGNQPQHF
11	.	.	TRBJ2-7	TRBV28	TGTGCCACCAGGACAGCCTACGAGCAGTACTTC	CATRTAYEQYF
16	.	TRBD1	TRBJ2-7	TRBV3-1/TRBV3-2	TGTGCCAGCAGCCGCAAACATGGACAGGCTCTGTACGAGCAGTACTTC	CASSRKHGQALYEQYF
16	.	TRBD1	TRBJ1-3	TRBV25-1	TGTGCCAGCAGTGATCGAGCAGGGGGCACTGGAAACACCATATATTTT	CASSDRAGGTGNTIYF
16	.	.	TRBJ2-3	TRBV18	TGTGCCAGCTCCAGGTACGGCGGGGGCAAAACAGATACGCAGTATTTT	CASSRYGGGKTDTQYF
16	.	TRBD2	TRBJ2-5	TRBV7-3	TGTGCCAGCAGCTTAAGGCCCCCGGGACTAGGGGAGACCCAGTACTTC	CASSLRPPGLGETQYF
15	.	.	TRBJ1-1	TRBV5-4	TGTGCCAGCAGCTCAACCGGACTGTTGAACACTGAAGCTTTCTTT	CASSSTGLLNTEAFF
15	.	TRBD1	TRBJ1-2	TRBV29-1	TGCAGCGTTAGGGACAGGGAAGGAAGTCACTATGGCTACACCTTC	CSVRDREGSHYGYTF